This TCR beta chain was sequenced during a study of T-cell reconstitution after alpha-beta-depleted transplantation in children (dated by TCRdb to the mid-2010s). Notes on the research overall: Using TCR repertoire profiling, the study followed T-cell immune reconstitution in a quantitative way in children after TCRalphabeta/CD19-depleted allogeneic hematopoietic cell transplantation. The investigation overall reported the following: Over the following months the frequencies of hyperexpanded clones went down, and after one year T-cell counts and TCRbeta diversity were mostly credited to newly produced T cells. The apparently early alphabetaT-cell count recovery about two months after transplant was reportedly dependent on only several hundred rapidly expanded clones derived from non-depleted graft cells. In some patients, the high TCRbeta diversity seen at day 60 was put down to recipient T cells and intrathymic progenitors that had survived conditioning.

Worth noting for this clonotype: Its antigen is unknown. At one end, the junction sequence differs from germline, possibly due to a read error.

CDR1 and CDR2 were assigned from the germline V gene as KGHSH and LQKENI. The CDR3 has 14 amino acids, counting the end cysteine and phenylalanine. Left in the record is the CDR3 DNA by itself, 42 bases read in frame from the first base. The treatment or condition label on this specimen signifies: allogeneic hematopoietic cell transplantation with graft depleted of TCRalphabeta T cells and CD19 B cells. TCRalphabeta/CD19-depleted allogeneic hematopoietic cell grafts were given to the transplant recipients, all of whom were children. The library was built by means of PCR. The instrument was an Illumina HiSeq 2500. TCR library preparation used molecular barcoding, with unique molecular identifiers applied to normalize quantification of the TCRbeta repertoire. TCRdb's own reprocessing of the public reads used fastp at Q25 and MiXCR and kept productive beta chains. Rows matching on CDR3 protein sequence are summarized as one entry with the most common DNA and genes. Counted in this sample were roughly 300,000 distinct CDR3 sequences; under 14% of them appeared once. About 25% of the sample lies in the top ten.

The rearranged chain carries TRBV18 and TRBJ2-7, with the identity of the D gene unclear. The TCR comes from a male patient between 2 and 10 years old who had a stem cell transplant for chronic granulomatous disease, so the T cells may come from the graft donor. The sample was peripheral blood, taken 180 days after TCRalphabeta/CD19-depleted stem cell transplant. The nucleotide sequence is TGTGCCCGCTCACCGGAACGCGTCTTCTACGAGCAGTACTTC. It encodes CARSPERVFYEQYF.